The 32 T cell receptor beta chains below all came from one sample that was sequenced in a study of persistence of HIV-infected CD4 T cells. The libraries were made with immunoSEQ version 4 in survey mode. The repertoire was sequenced with immunoSEQ multiplex PCR; TCRdb's copy has only in-frame clones and lacks some. The table lists tens of thousands of clones, 65% to 85% of them singletons. No antigen has been assigned to these receptors. Stimulation used 9 to 10 ug/mL lysate from CMV-infected fibroblasts. CD40L-negative CD69-negative CD45RO-high memory CD4+ T cells were sorted as populations depleted of antigen-responding cells. This specimen consisted of CD4+ T cells sorted from PBMCs after roughly 18-hour stimulation, obtained from a patient who received antiretroviral therapy. These receptors originate from an adult man with HIV who was CMV-seropositive.

This clone came up a few times. The J gene is TRBJ2-1, the V gene TRBV5-6; D not resolved. The CDR3 is 16 residues long. CDR1 is SGHDT, CDR2 YYEEEE, per germline. V was pared by 0 bases and J by 9 bases, with 19 bases between. The CDR3 DNA reads as TGTGCCAGCAGCTTGGGTGGTCCCTTTGGGCCCCGTGAGCAGTTCTTC. It is translated as CASSLGGPFGPREQFF.

This clone appeared a single time. The chain recombines TRBV4-2 with TRBJ2-1, with D hard to call. Germline V gene sequence: CDR1 LGHNA, CDR2 YNFKEQ. This CDR3 is built from 16 residues. The V end lost 0 bases, the J end lost 2 bases, and 11 bases lay between the germline ends. The CDR3 reads CASSQDIAQTYNEQFF. The CDR3 DNA reads as TGTGCCAGCAGCCAAGATATCGCCCAGACCTACAATGAGCAGTTCTTC.

The chain employs TRBV5-1 and TRBJ1-5; a weak D match, TRBD1 (5 bases). The germline gives CDR1 SGHRS, CDR2 YFSETQ. The CDR3 sequence is 16 residues long. The V end was cut by 4 bases, the J end by 4 bases, with 18 bases between. Here the CDR3 reads CASSTAPSGLNQPQHF. CDR3 nucleotides: TGCGCCAGCAGCACGGCGCCGTCAGGGCTGAATCAGCCCCAGCATTTT.

The J gene is TRBJ2-7, the V gene TRBV3-1 (or the pseudogene TRBV3-2); D unclear. This CDR3 has 12 amino acids. Trimming cost V 4 bases and J 6 bases, with 10 bases left between them. Germline V lookup: CDR1 LGHDT, CDR2 YNNKEL (reference sequence). The DNA for the CDR3 is TGTGCCAGCAGCCTGAGGCGTGGCGAGCAGTACTTC. Amino acids: CASSLRRGEQYF.

This clone appeared a few times. The gene calls are TRBV6-5 and TRBJ1-2; the D is unclear. The germline gives CDR1 MNHEY, CDR2 SVGAGI. Trimming removed 8 bases from V and 3 bases from J, with 7 bases in between. The CDR3 has 11 residues. The CDR3: CASWYYYGYTF. In DNA, the CDR3 is TGTGCCAGCTGGTACTACTATGGCTACACCTTC.

This clone was counted between two and nine times. The rearrangement joins TRBV2 to TRBJ1-1; D perhaps matches TRBD1 (6 bases). This CDR3 is built from 13 residues. V gave up 6 bases and J gave up 1 base, with 9 bases separating them. Germline CDR1 SNHLY, CDR2 FYNNEI. CDR3 in amino acids: CASRAGENTEAFF. In nucleotides, the CDR3 is TGTGCCAGCAGAGCAGGGGAGAACACTGAAGCTTTCTTT.

This chain uses TRBV28 with TRBJ2-7, with TRBD2 identical over 10 bases. The V and J ends lost 2 bases and 7 bases, in that order; junction bases with no gene match: 5. Germline values: CDR1 MDHEN, CDR2 SYDVKM. CDR3 length equals 14 residues. The CDR3 region has the DNA TGTGCCAGCAGTTTACAGCGGGGGGGCCGAGAGCAGTACTTC. Amino acid sequence: CASSLQRGGREQYF.

The chain links TRBV18 to TRBJ2-1, with D perhaps TRBD2 (5 bases). Deletions cut 4 bases from V and 6 bases from J, with 16 bases between. Germline CDR1 and CDR2: KGHSH and LQKENI. The CDR3 loop spans 15 amino acids. CDR3 loop: CASSQGPGSGNEQFF. The CDR3 region has the DNA TGTGCCAGCTCACAAGGCCCGGGAAGTGGCAATGAGCAGTTCTTC. The full variable domain, completed using reference TRBV18 and TRBJ2-1, is NAGVMQNPRHLVRRRGQEARLRCSPMKGHSHVYWYRQLPEEGLKFMVYLQKENIIDESGMPKERFSAEFPKEGPSILRIQQVVRGDSAAYFCASSQGPGSGNEQFFGPGTRLTVL.

This rearrangement joins TRBV2 to TRBJ2-3; 14 positions agree with TRBD2. The CDR3 sequence is 18 residues long. V gave up 5 bases and J gave up 5 bases; unmatched junction bases: 12. CDR1 SNHLY and CDR2 FYNNEI come from the germline V gene. CDR3 nucleotides: TGTGCCAGCAGTTCCAGTCGCGGGACTAGCGGGGGTGTAGATACGCAGTATTTT. Its protein product is CASSSSRGTSGGVDTQYF.

The CDR3 region is CASRQDYYGYTF. CDR3 nucleotides: TGTGCCAGCAGACAGGATTACTATGGCTACACCTTC. The chain has TRBV6-5 and TRBJ1-2, with D perhaps TRBD1 (5 bases). Trimming took off 6 bases at V and 3 bases at J, with 8 bases between the two ends. CDR3 length: 12 amino acids. CDR1 is MNHEY, CDR2 SVGAGI, per germline.

The V and J genes are TRBV4-1 and TRBJ2-2, with D possibly being TRBD1 or TRBD2 (5 bases each). Trimming shortened V by 0 bases and J by 5 bases, and 16 bases separated the two germline ends. The germline V gene encodes CDR1 MGHRA and CDR2 YSYEKL. CDR3 length: 17 amino acids. The CDR3 nucleotides read TGCGCCAGCAGCCAAGAGGGGCATGGGGGTGGAACCGGGGAGCTGTTTTTT. Translated, it gives CASSQEGHGGGTGELFF.

This rearrangement joins TRBV19 to TRBJ1-4, with D unclear. The germline CDR1 and CDR2 sequences are LNHDA and SQIVND (reference sequence). This CDR3 has 16 amino acids. The germline V and J ends were trimmed by 5 bases and 0 bases, with 13 bases remaining between them. The CDR3 DNA sequence: TGTGCCAGTAGTCGGCTACCAGTGGCAACTAATGAAAAACTGTTTTTT. It specifies CASSRLPVATNEKLFF.

A single count supports this clone. The chain uses TRBV18 and TRBJ2-3; D is ambiguous. The CDR3 has 13 amino acids. The V and J ends lost 3 bases and 8 bases respectively, with 12 bases between them. From germline, CDR1 is KGHSH and CDR2 LQKENI. This chain's CDR3 is CASSPTLSGTQYF. In DNA form, the CDR3 reads TGTGCCAGCTCACCGACCCTTTCGGGTACGCAGTATTTT.

This sequence joins TRBV7-2 and TRBJ1-3; the D gene is possibly TRBD1 (5 bases). This CDR3 comprises 14 residues. V was cut by 5 bases and J by 0 bases, with 8 bases left in between. Germline V CDR1 and CDR2: SGHTA, FQGNSA. The CDR3 nucleotides are TGTGCCAGCAGCCCACAGGTCTCTGGAAACACCATATATTTT. Translating gives CASSPQVSGNTIYF.

This clone has a handful of counts. CDR3 sequence reads: CASSLLALGTGEETQYF. CDR3 coding DNA: TGTGCCAGCAGTTTATTAGCCCTCGGGACAGGGGAAGAGACCCAGTACTTC. V gene TRBV27 combines with J gene TRBJ2-5; 10 bases are shared with TRBD1. With 1 base clipped from V and 3 bases from J, the junction kept 8 bases outside the gene matches. There are 17 residues in the CDR3. The germline V gene has CDR1 MNHEY and CDR2 SMNVEV (reference sequence).

The chain has TRBV6-5 and TRBJ2-7; 8 bases align to TRBD2. The CDR3 has 16 amino acids. Germline CDR1 reads MNHEY; CDR2 reads SVGAGI. The ends lost 0 bases at V and 2 bases at J; junction bases unmatched: 6. Here the CDR3 reads CASSYSGRGAAYEQYF. The CDR3, as DNA: TGTGCCAGCAGTTACTCCGGGCGGGGGGCGGCCTACGAGCAGTACTTC.

CDR3 sequence (DNA): TGTGCCAGCAGGTCCGAGGGGGGTTCCAATGAGCAGTTCTTC. Its protein is CASRSEGGSNEQFF. This chain joins TRBV7-6 and TRBJ2-1; D is tentatively TRBD1 or TRBD2 (6 bases each). CDR3 length equals 14 residues. From germline, CDR1 is SGHVS and CDR2 FNYEAQ. V lost 6 bases, J lost 6 bases, and 15 bases lay in between.

The V and J genes are TRBV6-5 and TRBJ1-1; D not resolved. The germline V gene has CDR1 MNHEY and CDR2 SVGAGI. The CDR3 sequence is 14 residues long. The V and J ends lost 0 bases and 4 bases respectively, with 9 bases between them. The DNA for the CDR3 is TGTGCCAGCAGTTACTCGTTCCGGAGCACTGAAGCTTTCTTT. This encodes CASSYSFRSTEAFF.

This clone came up once. The chain links TRBV6-6 to TRBJ1-1, with a tentative D call TRBD1 (6 bases). The CDR3 has 13 amino acids. From germline, CDR1 is MNHNY and CDR2 SVGAGI (reference sequence). Trimming shortened V by 8 bases and J by 2 bases, and 12 bases separated the two germline ends. CDR3 sequence (DNA): TGTGCCAGCCTAAACAGGGTAAACACTGAAGCTTTCTTT. It encodes CASLNRVNTEAFF.

The J gene is TRBJ2-1, the V gene TRBV28; D might be TRBD1 (6 bases). This CDR3 comprises 13 residues. Germline V gene lookup returns CDR1 MDHEN and CDR2 SYDVKM. Between the trimmed V and J ends, which lost 6 bases and 9 bases, there was a span of 15 bases. The CDR3 loop is CASRPDRWGEQFF. The CDR3 nucleotides read TGTGCCAGCAGACCCGACAGGTGGGGTGAGCAGTTCTTC. The variable domain in full, with the rest retrieved from reference TRBV28 and TRBJ2-1, is DVKVTQSSRYLVKRTGEKVFLECVQDMDHENMFWYRQDPGLGLRLIYFSYDVKMKEKGDIPEGYSVSREKKERFSLILESASTNQTSMYLCASRPDRWGEQFFGPGTRLTVL.

The chain is built from TRBV5-4 and TRBJ1-1, with D possibly matching TRBD1 (5 bases). The germline V and J ends were trimmed by 5 bases and 4 bases, with 21 bases remaining between them. The CDR3 spans 16 residues. The germline gives CDR1 SGHNT, CDR2 YYREEE (reference sequence). CDR3 sequence (DNA): TGTGCCAGCAGTTCCGGGACGGTCACCAAGGGCACTGAAGCTTTCTTT. It yields the protein CASSSGTVTKGTEAFF.

The J gene is TRBJ1-5, the V gene TRBV19, with 7 positions matching TRBD1. Germline V gives CDR1 LNHDA, CDR2 SQIVND (reference sequence). Germline trimming cut 4 bases from V and 0 bases from J; bases unmatched to any gene: 9. This CDR3 is 17 amino acids long. CDR3 protein: CASSTPSTGSSNQPQHF. The CDR3, as DNA: TGTGCCAGTAGTACCCCATCGACAGGGTCTAGCAATCAGCCCCAGCATTTT. Full variable domain (remainder filled in from reference TRBV19 and TRBJ1-5): DGGITQSPKYLFRKEGQNVTLSCEQNLNHDAMYWYRQDPGQGLRLIYYSQIVNDFQKGDIAEGYSVSREKKESFPLTVTSAQKNPTAFYLCASSTPSTGSSNQPQHFGDGTRLSIL.

The chain couples TRBV10-3 to TRBJ2-5; a possible D gene is TRBD1 (6 bases). Germline assignment: CDR1 ENHRY and CDR2 SYGVKD. Trimming stripped 2 bases from V and 5 bases from J, with 15 bases between. The CDR3 covers 15 residues. CDR3: CAISETTGNTETQYF. DNA for the CDR3: TGTGCCATCAGTGAGACAACAGGGAATACGGAGACCCAGTACTTC.

This CDR3 is CASSISRTDTQYF. Written as DNA, the CDR3 is TGTGCCAGTAGTATCTCACGCACAGATACGCAGTATTTT. J is TRBJ2-3 and V is TRBV19, with D hard to call. In germline, CDR1 is LNHDA, CDR2 SQIVND (reference sequence). Trimming took off 3 bases at V and 1 base at J, with 5 bases between the two ends. The CDR3 runs 13 residues.

The chain combines TRBV19 with TRBJ2-7, with D tentatively TRBD1 or TRBD2 (5 bases each). The CDR3 totals 14 residues. The germline CDR1 and CDR2 sequences are LNHDA and SQIVND (reference sequence). V lost 6 bases, J lost 2 bases, and 14 bases lay in between. CDR3 in amino acids: CASSRSRDPYEQYF. DNA for the CDR3: TGTGCCAGTAGCCGTTCAAGGGACCCCTACGAGCAGTACTTC.

The rearrangement uses TRBV2 and TRBJ2-2; possibly TRBD1 or TRBD2 for D (5 bases each). V dropped 4 bases and J dropped 3 bases, with 12 bases sitting between them. The CDR3 is 15 amino acids. Germline values: CDR1 SNHLY, CDR2 FYNNEI. CDR3 DNA: TGTGCCAGCAGTGGGTCGCGAGGGGACACCGGGGAGCTGTTTTTT. It encodes CASSGSRGDTGELFF.

This clone was picked up a small number of times. V gene TRBV11-1 combines with J gene TRBJ2-7, with D possibly matching TRBD1 (6 bases). CDR3 length: 14 residues. Germline CDR1 reads SGHAT; CDR2 reads FQDESV (reference sequence). V lost 5 bases and J 6 bases, leaving 17 bases between the germline ends. CDR3: CASSPSTGLGEQYF. In DNA, the CDR3 is TGTGCCAGCAGCCCGTCGACAGGATTAGGCGAGCAGTACTTC.

This chain links TRBV28 with TRBJ1-3, with D tentatively TRBD1 (5 bases). Germline CDR1 and CDR2: MDHEN and SYDVKM. The CDR3 totals 16 residues. Trimming took off 5 bases at V and 0 bases at J, with 14 bases between the two ends. CDR3 region: CASSRLTGNSGNTIYF. The CDR3 nucleotides read TGTGCCAGCAGTCGACTTACAGGAAACTCTGGAAACACCATATATTTT.

The table lists this clone with a count of one. This chain links TRBV5-1 with TRBJ2-1; 9 positions agree with TRBD2. The junction had 5 bases not matched to a gene; V was cut back by 0 bases and J by 7 bases. Germline V gene data show CDR1 as SGHRS and CDR2 as YFSETQ. CDR3 size: 15 residues. The CDR3 sequence is CASSLGGSGGNEQFF. The CDR3 DNA sequence: TGCGCCAGCAGCTTGGGCGGTAGCGGGGGTAATGAGCAGTTCTTC. The full variable domain, in which reference TRBV5-1 and TRBJ2-1 provide the parts outside the CDR3, is KAGVTQTPRYLIKTRGQQVTLSCSPISGHRSVSWYQQTPGQGLQFLFEYFSETQRNKGNFPGRFSGRQFSNSRSEMNVSTLELGDSALYLCASSLGGSGGNEQFFGPGTRLTVL.

The CDR3 loop is CASSLNREAYEQYF. As DNA, the CDR3 is TGCGCCAGCAGCTTGAACAGGGAAGCCTACGAGCAGTACTTC. The rearrangement uses TRBV5-1 and TRBJ2-7, with D tentatively TRBD1 (6 bases). V lost 1 base, J lost 2 bases, and 10 bases lay in between. Germline lookup yields CDR1 SGHRS and CDR2 YFSETQ. This CDR3 is 14 amino acids long.

The chain uses TRBV5-4 and TRBJ2-7; possible D gene TRBD1, 6 bases. The CDR3 loop spans 15 amino acids. Deletions cut 4 bases from V and 1 base from J, with 15 bases between. The V gene's germline CDR1 is SGHNT and CDR2 YYREEE (reference sequence). CDR3 nucleotides: TGTGCCAGCAGCCGTACAGGGATTAAGTCCTACGAGCAGTACTTC. It translates to CASSRTGIKSYEQYF.

The count of this clone is one. V and J are TRBV5-6 and TRBJ1-2; D uncertain. The CDR3 is 13 residues long. CDR1 and CDR2 from the germline V gene are SGHDT and YYEEEE. The V end lost 0 bases, the J end lost 0 bases, and 3 bases lay between the germline ends. The CDR3 nucleotides read TGTGCCAGCAGCTTGGGGCCTAACTATGGCTACACCTTC. Its protein product is CASSLGPNYGYTF.